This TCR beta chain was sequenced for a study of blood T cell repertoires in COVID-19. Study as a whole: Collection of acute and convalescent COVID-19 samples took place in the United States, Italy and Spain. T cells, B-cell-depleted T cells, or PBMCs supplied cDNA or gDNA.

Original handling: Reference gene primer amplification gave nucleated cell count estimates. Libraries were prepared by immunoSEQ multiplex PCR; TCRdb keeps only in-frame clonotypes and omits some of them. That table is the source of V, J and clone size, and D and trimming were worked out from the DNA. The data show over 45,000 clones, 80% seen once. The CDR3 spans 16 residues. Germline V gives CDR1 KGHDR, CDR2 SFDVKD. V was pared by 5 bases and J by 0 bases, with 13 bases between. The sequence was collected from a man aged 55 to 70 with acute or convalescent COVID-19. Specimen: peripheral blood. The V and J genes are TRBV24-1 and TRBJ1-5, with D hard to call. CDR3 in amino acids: CATSVVVTNSNQPQHF. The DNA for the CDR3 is TGTGCCACCAGTGTTGTCGTTACAAATAGCAATCAGCCCCAGCATTTT.